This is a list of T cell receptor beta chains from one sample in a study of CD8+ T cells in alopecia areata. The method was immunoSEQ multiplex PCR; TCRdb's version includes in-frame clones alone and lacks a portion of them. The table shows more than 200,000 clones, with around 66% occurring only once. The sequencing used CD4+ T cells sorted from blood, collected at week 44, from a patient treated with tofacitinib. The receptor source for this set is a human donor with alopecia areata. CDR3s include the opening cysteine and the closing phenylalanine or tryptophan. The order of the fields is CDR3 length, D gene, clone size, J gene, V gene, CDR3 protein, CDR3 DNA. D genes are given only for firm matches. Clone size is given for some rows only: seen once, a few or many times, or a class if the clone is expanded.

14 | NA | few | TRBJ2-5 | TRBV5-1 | CASSLDSIGETQYF | TGCGCCAGCAGCTTGGACAGTATAGGAGAGACCCAGTACTTC
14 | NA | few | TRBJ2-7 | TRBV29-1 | CSVAWAESSYEQYF | TGCAGCGTTGCTTGGGCAGAAAGCTCCTACGAGCAGTACTTC
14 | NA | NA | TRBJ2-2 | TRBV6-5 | CASSDLHDTGELFF | TGTGCCAGCAGTGATTTACACGACACCGGGGAGCTGTTTTTT
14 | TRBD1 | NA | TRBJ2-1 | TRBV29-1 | CSVEDRTGGDEQFF | TGCAGCGTTGAAGATCGGACAGGGGGCGATGAGCAGTTCTTC
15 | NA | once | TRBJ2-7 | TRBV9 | CASSVATGRSYEQYF | TGTGCCAGCAGCGTAGCTACGGGGAGATCCTACGAGCAGTACTTC
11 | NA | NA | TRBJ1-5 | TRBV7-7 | CASSFNQPQHF | TGTGCCAGCAGTTTCAATCAGCCCCAGCATTTT
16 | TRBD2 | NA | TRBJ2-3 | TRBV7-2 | CASSLRVAGTSDTQYF | TGTGCCAGCAGCTTGAGGGTAGCGGGGACCTCAGATACGCAGTATTTT
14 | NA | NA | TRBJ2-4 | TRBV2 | CASSDRAIKNIQYF | TGTGCCAGCAGTGATCGGGCGATCAAAAACATTCAGTACTTC
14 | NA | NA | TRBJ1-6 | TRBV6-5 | CASSYEASNSPLHF | TGTGCCAGCAGTTACGAGGCCTCGAATTCACCCCTCCACTTT
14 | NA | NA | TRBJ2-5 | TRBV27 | CASRRDSSPSTQYF | TGTGCCAGCAGGCGGGACTCCTCGCCATCGACCCAGTACTTC
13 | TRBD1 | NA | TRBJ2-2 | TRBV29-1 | CSAITGGTGELFF | TGCAGCGCTATAACAGGGGGCACCGGGGAGCTGTTTTTT
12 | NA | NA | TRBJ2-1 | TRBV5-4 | CASSLRSAEQFF | TGTGCCAGCAGCTTGAGAAGCGCTGAGCAGTTCTTC
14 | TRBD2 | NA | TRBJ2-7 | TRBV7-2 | CASSRSGGAYEQYF | TGTGCCAGCAGCCGTAGCGGGGGGGCCTACGAGCAGTACTTC
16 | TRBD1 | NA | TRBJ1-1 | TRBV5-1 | CASSTLTGPQNTEAFF | TGCGCCAGCAGCACTTTGACAGGGCCCCAGAACACTGAAGCTTTCTTT
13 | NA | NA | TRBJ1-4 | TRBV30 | CAWSVFRNEKLFF | TGTGCCTGGAGTGTGTTTCGAAATGAAAAACTGTTTTTT
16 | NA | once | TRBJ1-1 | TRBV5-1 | CASSLGNRDIISEAFF | TGCGCCAGCAGCTTGGGGAACCGGGACATTATTTCTGAAGCTTTCTTT
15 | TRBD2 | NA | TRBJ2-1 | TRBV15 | CATSSLLERGGEQFF | TGTGCCACCAGCAGCCTCCTCGAGCGGGGGGGTGAGCAGTTCTTC
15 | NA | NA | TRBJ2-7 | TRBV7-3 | CASSLIAGPNYEQYF | TGTGCCAGCAGCTTAATCGCAGGTCCAAACTACGAGCAGTACTTC
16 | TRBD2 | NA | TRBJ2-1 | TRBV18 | CASSRSGGDSYNEQFF | TGTGCCAGCTCACGGAGCGGGGGGGACTCCTACAATGAGCAGTTCTTC
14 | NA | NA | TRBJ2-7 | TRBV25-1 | CASSEGVEGYEQYF | TGTGCCAGCAGTGAGGGGGTTGAGGGCTACGAGCAGTACTTC
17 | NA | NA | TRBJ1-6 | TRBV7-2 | CASSSLWGRGNNSPLHF | TGTGCCAGCAGCTCCCTTTGGGGGAGGGGGAATAATTCACCCCTCCACTTT
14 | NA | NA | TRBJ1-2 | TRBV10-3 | CAISESVGPYGYTF | TGTGCCATCAGTGAGTCTGTGGGGCCCTATGGCTACACCTTC
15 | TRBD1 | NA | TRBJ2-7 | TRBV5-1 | CASSVDRAGGDEQYF | TGCGCCAGCAGCGTCGACAGGGCTGGGGGAGACGAGCAGTACTTC
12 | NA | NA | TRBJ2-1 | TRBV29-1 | CSVVGGVNEQFF | TGCAGCGTTGTCGGGGGAGTGAATGAGCAGTTCTTC
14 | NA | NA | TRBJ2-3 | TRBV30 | CAWSWGGSTDTQYF | TGTGCCTGGAGTTGGGGGGGCAGCACAGATACGCAGTATTTT
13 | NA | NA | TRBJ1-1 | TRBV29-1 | CSVEQGMGTEAFF | TGCAGCGTTGAACAGGGCATGGGAACTGAAGCTTTCTTT
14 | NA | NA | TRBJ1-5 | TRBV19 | CASNGGRESQPQHF | TGTGCCAGTAACGGCGGCAGGGAAAGTCAGCCCCAGCATTTT
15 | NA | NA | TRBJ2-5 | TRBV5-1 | CASSQTPGGGETQYF | TGCGCCAGCAGCCAGACACCCGGAGGAGGGGAGACCCAGTACTTC
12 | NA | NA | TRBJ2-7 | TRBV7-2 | CASSLTNYEQYF | TGTGCCAGCAGCCTAACAAATTACGAGCAGTACTTC
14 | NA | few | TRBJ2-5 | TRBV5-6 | CASSPRTVGETQYF | TGTGCCAGCAGCCCTAGGACAGTAGGAGAGACCCAGTACTTC
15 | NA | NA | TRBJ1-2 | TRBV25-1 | CAVCGATLANYGYTF | TGTGCCGTGTGTGGGGCAACGCTGGCTAACTATGGCTACACCTTC
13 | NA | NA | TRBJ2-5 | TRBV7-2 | CASSLVGGETQYF | TGTGCCAGCAGCTTAGTAGGAGGAGAGACCCAGTACTTC
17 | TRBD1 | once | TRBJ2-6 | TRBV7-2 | CASSLGTGGSGANVLTF | TGTGCCAGCAGCTTGGGGACAGGGGGCTCTGGGGCCAACGTCCTGACTTTC
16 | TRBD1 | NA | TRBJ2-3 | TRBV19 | CASSTRDRAYTDTQYF | TGTGCCAGTAGTACCCGGGACAGGGCCTACACAGATACGCAGTATTTT
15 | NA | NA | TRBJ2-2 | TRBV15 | CATSRVEGGTGELFF | TGTGCCACCAGCAGAGTAGAGGGGGGAACCGGGGAGCTGTTTTTT
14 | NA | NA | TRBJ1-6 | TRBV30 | CAWNPGRINSPLHF | TGTGCCTGGAATCCGGGACGGATAAATTCACCCCTCCACTTT
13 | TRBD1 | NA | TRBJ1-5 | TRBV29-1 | CSVSGGIGQPQHF | TGCAGCGTTTCAGGGGGGATCGGTCAGCCCCAGCATTTT
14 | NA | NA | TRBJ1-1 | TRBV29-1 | CSVEDPGGSTEAFF | TGCAGCGTTGAAGACCCCGGCGGTAGCACTGAAGCTTTCTTT
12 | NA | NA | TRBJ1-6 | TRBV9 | CASSPSNSPLHF | TGTGCCAGCAGCCCAAGTAATTCACCCCTCCACTTT
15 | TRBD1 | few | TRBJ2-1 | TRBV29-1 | CSVEVLRDRGDEQFF | TGCAGCGTTGAAGTCCTCCGGGACAGGGGCGATGAGCAGTTCTTC
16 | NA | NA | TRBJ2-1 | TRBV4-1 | CASKALAVNLNNEQFF | TGCGCCAGCAAGGCCTTGGCCGTGAATCTTAACAATGAGCAGTTCTTC
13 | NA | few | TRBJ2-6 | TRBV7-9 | CASGEAGANVLTF | TGTGCCAGCGGGGAGGCTGGGGCCAACGTCCTGACTTTC
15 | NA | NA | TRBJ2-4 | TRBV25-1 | CASSDSGGRKNIQYF | TGTGCCAGCAGTGACTCTGGGGGGCGGAAAAACATTCAGTACTTC
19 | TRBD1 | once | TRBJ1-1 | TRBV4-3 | CASSQDRPGTGLKRDGAFF | TGCGCCAGCAGCCAAGATCGCCCCGGGACAGGGCTAAAAAGGGACGGAGCTTTCTTT